This T cell receptor beta chain was captured by sequencing in a study of Ad26.COV2.S vaccination and SARS-CoV-2 variants. Study context: Donor allocation was to the COV1001 Ad26.COV2.S trial arm. Study-level results: After vaccination, reports described spike-specific CD8+ and CD4+ T cell responses as showing substantial breadth.

Details on this clone: Antigen: not known.

Regarding treatment: some 20 received Ad26.COV2.S at low or high dose, single or two shots; about 5 received placebo; per-sample allocation not given. Sampling happened 63 days after the first vaccine or placebo injection. The study used a vaccine consisting of an Ad26 vector that expressed Wuhan-strain SARS-CoV-2 spike. The table came from immunoSEQ multiplex PCR; TCRdb's copy has only in-frame clones and leaves some out. The sample has about 380,000 clones; about 83% are singletons. This clonotype was sampled from a person between 18 and 60 years old who received the Ad26.COV2.S COVID-19 vaccine or a placebo. The starting material was peripheral blood, obtained in a trial of Ad26.COV2.S vaccine versus placebo.

The CDR3 bases are TGTGCCAGTAGTACAGCCGCGACCCCGTCTGGAAACACCATATATTTT. Protein: CASSTAATPSGNTIYF. The chain links TRBV19 to TRBJ1-3, with unresolved D. V gave up 4 bases and J gave up 1 base, with 14 bases separating them. This CDR3 has 16 residues. Germline V lookup: CDR1 LNHDA, CDR2 SQIVND (reference sequence).